This T cell receptor (beta chain) emerged from a study of cytomegalovirus exposure and HLA in healthy donors. This clone was recorded once. Its antigen is still unknown. V lost 7 bases, J lost 0 bases, and 6 bases lay in between. The germline V gene has CDR1 SGHRS and CDR2 YFSETQ. The CDR3 is 12 amino acids. PCR was performed using 60 Vbeta and 13 Jbeta primers. Data came from immunoSEQ multiplex PCR; TCRdb stores just in-frame clones and leaves some out. The sample lists more than 65,000 clones; over 70% were seen once. Study conclusions and caveats: Differences between HLA loci emerged in a later analysis of TCR association rates, with DRB1 most and HLA-C fewest.

The sequenced sample was PBMCs. The chain couples TRBV5-1 to TRBJ2-3; D gene ambiguous. This TCR was recovered from a woman aged 40 to 50 in good health and CMV-seropositive. CDR3 nucleotide sequence: TGCGCCAGCGCGGAGAGCACAGATACGCAGTATTTT. It specifies CASAESTDTQYF.